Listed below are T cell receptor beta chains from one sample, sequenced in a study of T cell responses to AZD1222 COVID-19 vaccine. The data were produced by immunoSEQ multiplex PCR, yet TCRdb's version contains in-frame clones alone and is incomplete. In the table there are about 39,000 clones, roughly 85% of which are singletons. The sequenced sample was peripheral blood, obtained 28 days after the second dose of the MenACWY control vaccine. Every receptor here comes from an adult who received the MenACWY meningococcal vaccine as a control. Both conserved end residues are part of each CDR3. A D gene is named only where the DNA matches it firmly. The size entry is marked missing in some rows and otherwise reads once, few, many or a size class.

CASRSLSGNTIYF - TRBJ1-3 TRBV4-1 -
CASSLARNSGSYNEQFF TRBD2 TRBJ2-1 TRBV11-1 -
CASSASGMGDTQYF - TRBJ2-3 TRBV7-9 -
CASSQTDTNSGNTIYF - TRBJ1-3 TRBV4-1 few
CASSLRPRGGGTDTQYF - TRBJ2-3 TRBV27 once
CASSAGGRAFTDTQYF TRBD2 TRBJ2-3 TRBV9 -
CASSWRRGNTEAFF - TRBJ1-1 TRBV6-2/TRBV6-3 once
CASSFPSSLETQYF - TRBJ2-5 TRBV7-9 few
CASSKFGTGSDEQFF TRBD1 TRBJ2-1 TRBV27 -
CASSLDPGWATEAFF - TRBJ1-1 TRBV7-9 -
CATPPGGSGNTEAFF - TRBJ1-1 TRBV2 -
CASSTTRALRDRGDEQYF TRBD1 TRBJ2-7 TRBV28 -
CATSPEGKGGYTF - TRBJ1-2 TRBV15 few
CASSYLRGGVGNTIYF - TRBJ1-3 TRBV6-2/TRBV6-3 -
CASRSADEQFF - TRBJ2-1 TRBV2 once
CASSQDWRAVYNEQFF - TRBJ2-1 TRBV14 -
CASSTKRGREAFF - TRBJ1-1 TRBV7-2 -
CASSYHPMGTDTQYF - TRBJ2-3 TRBV6-5 -
CASSPDGDIQYF - TRBJ2-4 TRBV5-1 -
CASSHRPGTGTGELFF TRBD1 TRBJ2-2 TRBV25-1 -
CASSLRDVSYEQYF - TRBJ2-7 TRBV2 -
CASSLLAVTQETQYF TRBD2 TRBJ2-5 TRBV5-6 -
CASSQDLGTGIQYF - TRBJ2-4 TRBV3-1/TRBV3-2 -
CASSLLGPSFGELFF - TRBJ2-2 TRBV5-6 -
CASSSSGELFF - TRBJ2-2 TRBV2 -
CASSKEKQVGTDTQYF - TRBJ2-3 TRBV21-1 -
CASSQDGSYEQYF - TRBJ2-7 TRBV12-3/TRBV12-4 -
CASSLGPTGELFF - TRBJ2-2 TRBV7-3 -